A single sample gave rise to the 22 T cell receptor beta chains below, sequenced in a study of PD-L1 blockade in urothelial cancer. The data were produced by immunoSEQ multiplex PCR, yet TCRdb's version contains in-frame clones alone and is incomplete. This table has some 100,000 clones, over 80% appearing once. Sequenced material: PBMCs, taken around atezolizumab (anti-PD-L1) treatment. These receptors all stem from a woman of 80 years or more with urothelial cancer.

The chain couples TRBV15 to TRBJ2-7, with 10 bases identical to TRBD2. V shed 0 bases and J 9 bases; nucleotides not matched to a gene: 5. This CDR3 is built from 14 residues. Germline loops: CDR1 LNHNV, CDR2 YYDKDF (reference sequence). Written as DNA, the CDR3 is TGTGCCACCAGCAGAGAAGCGGGAGGGCCAGGGCAGTACTTC. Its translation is CATSREAGGPGQYF.

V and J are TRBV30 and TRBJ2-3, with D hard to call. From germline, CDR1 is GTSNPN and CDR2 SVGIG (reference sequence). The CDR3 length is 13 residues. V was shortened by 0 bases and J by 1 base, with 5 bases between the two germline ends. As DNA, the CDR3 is TGTGCCTGGAGTGTACGAGGCACAGATACGCAGTATTTT. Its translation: CAWSVRGTDTQYF.

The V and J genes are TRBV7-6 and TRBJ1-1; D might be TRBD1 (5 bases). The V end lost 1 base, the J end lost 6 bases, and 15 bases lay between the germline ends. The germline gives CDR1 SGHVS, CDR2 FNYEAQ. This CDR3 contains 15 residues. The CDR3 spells CASSLGPQGLSEAFF. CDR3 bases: TGTGCCAGCAGCTTAGGTCCTCAGGGATTGTCTGAAGCTTTCTTT. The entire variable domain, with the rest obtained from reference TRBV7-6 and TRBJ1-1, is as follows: GAGVSQSPRYKVTKRGQDVALRCDPISGHVSLYWYRQALGQGPEFLTYFNYEAQQDKSGLPNDRFSAERPEGSISTLTIQRTEQRDSAMYRCASSLGPQGLSEAFFGQGTRLTVV.

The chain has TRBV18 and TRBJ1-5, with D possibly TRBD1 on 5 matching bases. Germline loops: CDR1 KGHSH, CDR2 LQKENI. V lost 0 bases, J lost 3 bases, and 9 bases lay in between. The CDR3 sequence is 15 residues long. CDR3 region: CASSPPMGLNQPQHF. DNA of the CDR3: TGTGCCAGCTCACCACCAATGGGGCTCAATCAGCCCCAGCATTTT.

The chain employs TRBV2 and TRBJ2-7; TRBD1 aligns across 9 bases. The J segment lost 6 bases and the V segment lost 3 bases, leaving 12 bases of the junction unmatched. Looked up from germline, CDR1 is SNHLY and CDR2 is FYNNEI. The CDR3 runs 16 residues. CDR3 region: CASSDSGGTGNPEQYF. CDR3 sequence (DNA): TGTGCCAGCAGTGATTCAGGCGGGACAGGGAACCCCGAGCAGTACTTC.

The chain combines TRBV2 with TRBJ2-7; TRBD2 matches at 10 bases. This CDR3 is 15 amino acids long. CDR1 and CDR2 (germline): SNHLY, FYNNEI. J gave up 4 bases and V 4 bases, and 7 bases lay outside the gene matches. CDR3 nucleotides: TGTGCCAGCAGTGCCCTAGCGGGAGTTTCTTACGAGCAGTACTTC. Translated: CASSALAGVSYEQYF.

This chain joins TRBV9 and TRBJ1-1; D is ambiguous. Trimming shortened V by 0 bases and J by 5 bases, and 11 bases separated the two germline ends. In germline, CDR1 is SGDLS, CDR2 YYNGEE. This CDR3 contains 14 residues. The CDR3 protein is CASSVAGSQTEAFF. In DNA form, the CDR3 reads TGTGCCAGCAGCGTAGCAGGAAGCCAAACTGAAGCTTTCTTT.

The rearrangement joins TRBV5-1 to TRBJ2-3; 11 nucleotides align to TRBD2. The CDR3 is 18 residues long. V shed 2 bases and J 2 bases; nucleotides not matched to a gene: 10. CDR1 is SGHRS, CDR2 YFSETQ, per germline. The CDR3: CASSFSGRAPLITDTQYF. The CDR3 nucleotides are TGCGCCAGCAGCTTTAGCGGGAGGGCCCCTCTTATCACAGATACGCAGTATTTT.

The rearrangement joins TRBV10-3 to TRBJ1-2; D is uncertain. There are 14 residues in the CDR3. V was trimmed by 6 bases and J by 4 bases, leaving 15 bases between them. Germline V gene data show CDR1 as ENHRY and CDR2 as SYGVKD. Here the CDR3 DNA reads TGTGCCATCAGCCGGGATGACCACCTCTATGGCTACACCTTC. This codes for CAISRDDHLYGYTF.

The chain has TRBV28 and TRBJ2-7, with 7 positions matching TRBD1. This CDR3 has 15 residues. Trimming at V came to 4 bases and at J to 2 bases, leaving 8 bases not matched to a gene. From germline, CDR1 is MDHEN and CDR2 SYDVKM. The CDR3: CASSSPPGQTYEQYF. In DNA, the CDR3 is TGTGCCAGCAGTTCCCCGCCGGGACAGACCTACGAGCAGTACTTC.

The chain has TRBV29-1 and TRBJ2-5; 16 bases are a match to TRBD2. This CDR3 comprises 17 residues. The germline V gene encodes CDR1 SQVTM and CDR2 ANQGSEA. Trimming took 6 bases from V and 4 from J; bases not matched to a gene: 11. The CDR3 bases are TGCAGCGTCCTGACCGGGACTAGCGGGAGGGTAGCAGAGACCCAGTACTTC. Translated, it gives CSVLTGTSGRVAETQYF.

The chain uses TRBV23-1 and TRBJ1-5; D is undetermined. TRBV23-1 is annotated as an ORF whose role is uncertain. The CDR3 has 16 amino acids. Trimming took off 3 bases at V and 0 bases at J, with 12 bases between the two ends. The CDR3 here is CASSHERPYSNQPQHF. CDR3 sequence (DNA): TGCGCCAGCAGTCATGAGCGACCTTATAGCAATCAGCCCCAGCATTTT.

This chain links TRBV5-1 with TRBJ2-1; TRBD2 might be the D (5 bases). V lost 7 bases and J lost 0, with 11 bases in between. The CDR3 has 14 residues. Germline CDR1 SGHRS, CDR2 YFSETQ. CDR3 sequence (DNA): TGCGCCAGCCAACTAGGACCCTCCTACAATGAGCAGTTCTTC. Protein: CASQLGPSYNEQFF.

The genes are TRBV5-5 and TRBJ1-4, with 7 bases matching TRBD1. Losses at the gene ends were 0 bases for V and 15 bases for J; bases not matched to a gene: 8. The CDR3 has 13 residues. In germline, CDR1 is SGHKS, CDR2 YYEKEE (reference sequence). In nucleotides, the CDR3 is TGTGCCAGCAGCTTGGATCTCACAGGGGCGGTGTTTTTT. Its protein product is CASSLDLTGAVFF.

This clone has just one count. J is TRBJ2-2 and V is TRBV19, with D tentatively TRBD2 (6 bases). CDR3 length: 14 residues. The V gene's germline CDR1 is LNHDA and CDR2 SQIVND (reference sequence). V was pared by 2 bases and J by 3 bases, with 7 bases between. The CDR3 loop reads CASSITGDTGELFF. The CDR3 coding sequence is TGTGCCAGTAGTATAACGGGAGACACCGGGGAGCTGTTTTTT.

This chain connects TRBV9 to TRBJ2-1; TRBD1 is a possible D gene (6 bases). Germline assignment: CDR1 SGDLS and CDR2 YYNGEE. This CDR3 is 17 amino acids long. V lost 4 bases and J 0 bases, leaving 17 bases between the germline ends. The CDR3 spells CASSPFPRGSSYNEQFF. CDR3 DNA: TGTGCCAGCAGCCCTTTCCCTAGGGGGAGCTCCTACAATGAGCAGTTCTTC.

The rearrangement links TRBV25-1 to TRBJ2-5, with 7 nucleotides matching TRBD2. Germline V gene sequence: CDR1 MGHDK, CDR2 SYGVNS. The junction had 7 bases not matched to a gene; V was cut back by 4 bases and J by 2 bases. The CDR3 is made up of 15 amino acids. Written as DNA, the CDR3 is TGTGCCAGCAGTGTTACCCTCGGGGGGCAAGAGACCCAGTACTTC. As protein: CASSVTLGGQETQYF.

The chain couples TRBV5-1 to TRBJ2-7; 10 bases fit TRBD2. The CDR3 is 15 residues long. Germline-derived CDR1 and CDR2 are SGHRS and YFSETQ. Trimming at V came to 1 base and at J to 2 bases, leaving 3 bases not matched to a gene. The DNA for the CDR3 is TGCGCCAGCAGCTTGCTAGCGGGAGCACCCTACGAGCAGTACTTC. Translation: CASSLLAGAPYEQYF.

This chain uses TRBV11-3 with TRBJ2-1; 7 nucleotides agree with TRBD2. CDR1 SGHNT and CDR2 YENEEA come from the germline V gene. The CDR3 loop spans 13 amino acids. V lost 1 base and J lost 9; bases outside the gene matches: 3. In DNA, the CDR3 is TGTGCCAGCAGCTTAGGGGGGAGGGGTGAGCAGTTCTTC. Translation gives CASSLGGRGEQFF.

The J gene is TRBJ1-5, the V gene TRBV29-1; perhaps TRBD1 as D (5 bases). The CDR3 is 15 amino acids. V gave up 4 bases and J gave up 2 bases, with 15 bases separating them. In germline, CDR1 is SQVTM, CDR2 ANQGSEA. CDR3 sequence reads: CSVAGGMGGNQPQHF. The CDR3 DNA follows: TGCAGCGTTGCCGGGGGTATGGGGGGCAATCAGCCCCAGCATTTT.

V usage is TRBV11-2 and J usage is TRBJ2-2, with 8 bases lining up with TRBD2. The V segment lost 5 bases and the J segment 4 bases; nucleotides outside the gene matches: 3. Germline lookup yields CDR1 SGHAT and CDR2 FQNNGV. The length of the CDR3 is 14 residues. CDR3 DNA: TGTGCCAGCAGCACTAGCGGAGGCACCGGGGAGCTGTTTTTT. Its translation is CASSTSGGTGELFF.

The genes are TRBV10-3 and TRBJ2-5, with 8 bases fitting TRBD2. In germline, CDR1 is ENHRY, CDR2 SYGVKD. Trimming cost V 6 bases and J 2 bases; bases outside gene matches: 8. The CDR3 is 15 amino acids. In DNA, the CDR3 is TGTGCCATCAGGGAGCGGGAGCTCGAACAAGAGACCCAGTACTTC. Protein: CAIRERELEQETQYF.